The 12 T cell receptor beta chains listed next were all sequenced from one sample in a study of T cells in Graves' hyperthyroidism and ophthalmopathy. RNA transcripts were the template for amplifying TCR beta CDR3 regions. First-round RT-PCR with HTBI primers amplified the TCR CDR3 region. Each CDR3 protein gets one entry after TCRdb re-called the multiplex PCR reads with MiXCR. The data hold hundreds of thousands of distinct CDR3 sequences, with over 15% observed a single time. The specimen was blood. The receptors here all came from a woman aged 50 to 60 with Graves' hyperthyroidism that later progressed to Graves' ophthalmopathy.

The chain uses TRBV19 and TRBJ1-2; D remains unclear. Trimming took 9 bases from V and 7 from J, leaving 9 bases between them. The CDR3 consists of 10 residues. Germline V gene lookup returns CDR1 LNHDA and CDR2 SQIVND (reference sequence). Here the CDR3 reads CARYGTGYTF. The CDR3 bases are TGTGCCAGATACGGTACTGGCTACACCTTC.

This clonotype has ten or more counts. Here the CDR3 reads CSASGRITYNEQFF. The DNA for the CDR3 is TGCAGTGCTAGCGGGAGAATTACCTACAATGAGCAGTTCTTC. The chain carries TRBV20-1 and TRBJ2-1; possibly TRBD2 for D (6 bases). This CDR3 region has 14 residues. Germline V gene lookup returns CDR1 DFQATT and CDR2 SNEGSKA (reference sequence). With 3 bases removed from V and 2 bases from J, the gap between germline ends came to 11 bases.

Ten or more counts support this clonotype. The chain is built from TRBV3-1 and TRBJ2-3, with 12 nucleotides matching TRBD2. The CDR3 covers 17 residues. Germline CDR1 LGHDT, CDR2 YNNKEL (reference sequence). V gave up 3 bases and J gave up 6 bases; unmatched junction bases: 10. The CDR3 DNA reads TGTGCCAGCAGCCATGCTAGACTAGCGGGGGCAAGGGATACGCAGTATTTT. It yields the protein CASSHARLAGARDTQYF.

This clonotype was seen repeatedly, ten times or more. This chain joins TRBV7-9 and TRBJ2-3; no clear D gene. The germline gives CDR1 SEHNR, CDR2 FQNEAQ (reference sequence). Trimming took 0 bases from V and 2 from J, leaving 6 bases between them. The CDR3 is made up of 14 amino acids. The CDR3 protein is CASSLAPTTDTQYF. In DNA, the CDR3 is TGTGCCAGCAGCTTAGCGCCTACCACAGATACGCAGTATTTT.

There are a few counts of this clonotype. The CDR3 sequence: CASTEGGRQQGANYGYTF. The DNA of the CDR3 is TGTGCCAGCACCGAAGGGGGCAGACAGCAGGGGGCTAACTATGGCTACACCTTC. V and J are TRBV2 and TRBJ1-2; 7 bases are shared with TRBD1. V lost 7 bases and J lost 0; bases outside the gene matches: 17. The CDR3 is made up of 18 amino acids. Germline loops: CDR1 SNHLY, CDR2 FYNNEI. The entire variable domain, with the rest obtained from reference TRBV2 and TRBJ1-2, is as follows: EPEVTQTPSHQVTQMGQEVILRCVPISNHLYFYWYRQILGQKVEFLVSFYNNEISEKSEIFDDQFSVERPDGSNFTLKIRSTKLEDSAMYFCASTEGGRQQGANYGYTFGSGTRLTVV.

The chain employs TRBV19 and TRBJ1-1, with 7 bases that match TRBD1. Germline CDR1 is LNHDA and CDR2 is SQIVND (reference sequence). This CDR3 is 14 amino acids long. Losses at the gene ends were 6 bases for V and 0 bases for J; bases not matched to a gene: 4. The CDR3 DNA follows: TGTGCCAGTAGCGCGGACAGGATGAACACTGAAGCTTTCTTT. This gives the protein CASSADRMNTEAFF.

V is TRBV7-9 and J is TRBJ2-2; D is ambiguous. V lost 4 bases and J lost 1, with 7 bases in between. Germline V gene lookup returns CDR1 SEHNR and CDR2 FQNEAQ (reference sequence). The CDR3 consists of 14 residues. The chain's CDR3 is CASSWNRNTGELFF. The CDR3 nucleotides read TGTGCCAGCAGCTGGAACAGGAACACCGGGGAGCTGTTTTTT.

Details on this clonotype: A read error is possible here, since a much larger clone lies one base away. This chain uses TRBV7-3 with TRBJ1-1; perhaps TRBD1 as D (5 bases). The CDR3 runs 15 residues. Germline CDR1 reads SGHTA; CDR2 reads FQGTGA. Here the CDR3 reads CASSFYAGVGTEALF. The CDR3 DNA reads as TGTGCCAGCAGCTTCTACGCGGGGGTGGGAACTGAAGCTCTCTTT.

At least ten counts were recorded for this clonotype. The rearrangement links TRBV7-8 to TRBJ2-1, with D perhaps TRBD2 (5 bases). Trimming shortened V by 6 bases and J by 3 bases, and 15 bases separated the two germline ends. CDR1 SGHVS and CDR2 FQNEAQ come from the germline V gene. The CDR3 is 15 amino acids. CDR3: CASSLQAVFYNEQFF. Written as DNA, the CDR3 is TGTGCCAGCAGTCTTCAAGCGGTTTTCTACAATGAGCAGTTCTTC.

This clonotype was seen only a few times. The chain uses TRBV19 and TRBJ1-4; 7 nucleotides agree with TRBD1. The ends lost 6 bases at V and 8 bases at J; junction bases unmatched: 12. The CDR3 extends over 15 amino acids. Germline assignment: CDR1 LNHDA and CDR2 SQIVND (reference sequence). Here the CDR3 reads CASRPDREYGEKLFF. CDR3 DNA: TGTGCCAGTAGACCCGACAGGGAATATGGGGAAAAACTGTTTTTT.

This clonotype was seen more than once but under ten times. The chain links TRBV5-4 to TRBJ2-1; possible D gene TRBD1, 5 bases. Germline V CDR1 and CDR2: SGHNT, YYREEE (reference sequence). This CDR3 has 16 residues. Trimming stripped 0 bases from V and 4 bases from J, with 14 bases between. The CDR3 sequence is CASSLESQGRYNEQFF. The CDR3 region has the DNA TGTGCCAGCAGCTTGGAATCCCAGGGAAGGTACAATGAGCAGTTCTTC.

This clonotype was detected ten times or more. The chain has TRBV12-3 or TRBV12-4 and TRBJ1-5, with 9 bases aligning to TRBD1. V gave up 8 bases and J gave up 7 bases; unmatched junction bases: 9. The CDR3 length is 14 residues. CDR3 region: CASLPGQGRQPQHF. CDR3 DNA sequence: TGTGCCAGCCTGCCGGGACAGGGAAGGCAGCCCCAGCATTTT.